These T cell receptor beta chains were read from a single sample in a study of T cell repertoires in cytomegalovirus infection. Each CDR3 protein gets one entry after TCRdb re-called the reads with MiXCR. The repertoire holds roughly 760,000 distinct CDR3 sequences, with approximately 40% as singletons. Sequencing was performed on PBMCs. These receptors were obtained from a human donor in good health (CMV status not recorded). Some clones in this sample may be carry-over from other donors' samples. Both conserved end residues are part of each CDR3. The D gene is left open where the match is weak. Expanded clones are given a class, and other clones once, few, many or no size at all.

d_call	clone_size	j_call	v_call	cdr3_aa	cdr3_nt
TRBD2	few	TRBJ2-1	TRBV5-1	CASSLVGRARYNEQFF	TGCGCCAGCAGCTTGGTCGGGAGGGCCAGATACAATGAGCAGTTCTTC
NA	NA	TRBJ2-1	TRBV5-1	CASRRNDEQFF	TGCGCCAGCCGCAGGAACGATGAGCAGTTCTTC
TRBD1	few	TRBJ1-1	TRBV24-1	CATSDNRGWDAFF	TGTGCCACCAGTGACAACAGGGGTTGGGACGCTTTCTTT
NA	NA	TRBJ2-1	TRBV20-1	CSARDGSRTLTNEQFF	TGCAGTGCTAGAGACGGATCGCGGACCTTGACGAATGAGCAGTTCTTC
TRBD2	NA	TRBJ2-1	TRBV7-2	CASSLGLTNEQFF	TGTGCCAGCAGCTTGGGACTAACGAATGAGCAGTTCTTC
NA	NA	TRBJ2-6	TRBV7-2	CASSLNGAGANVLTF	TGTGCCAGCAGCTTAAACGGGGCTGGGGCCAACGTCCTGACTTTC
NA	NA	TRBJ1-2	TRBV5-4	CASSLSQNYGYTF	TGTGCCAGCAGCTTGAGCCAGAACTATGGCTACACCTTC
NA	many	TRBJ1-5	TRBV12-3/TRBV12-4	CASSYSFNQPQHF	TGTGCCAGCAGTTACAGCTTCAATCAGCCCCAGCATTTT
NA	NA	TRBJ2-3	TRBV12-3/TRBV12-4	CASSYPDSQYDTQYF	TGTGCCAGCAGCTACCCGGACTCCCAGTACGATACGCAGTATTTT
NA	NA	TRBJ1-2	TRBV7-9	CASSLGRLANYGYTF	TGTGCCAGCAGCTTGGGGAGACTAGCTAACTATGGCTACACCTTC
TRBD2	NA	TRBJ2-2	TRBV20-1	CSARDVLAAYTGELFF	TGCAGTGCTAGAGATGTACTAGCGGCTTACACCGGGGAGCTGTTTTTT
NA	few	TRBJ1-1	TRBV20-1	CSARDQGGNTEAFF	TGCAGTGCTAGAGATCAGGGTGGGAACACTGAAGCTTTCTTT
NA	NA	TRBJ1-2	TRBV5-1	CASHPPDGYGYTF	TGCGCCAGCCACCCCCCGGACGGCTATGGCTACACCTTC
NA	NA	TRBJ1-1	TRBV5-1	CASSLVTDGTEAFF	TGCGCCAGCAGCTTGGTGACCGACGGGACTGAAGCTTTCTTT
NA	few	TRBJ2-2	TRBV7-3	CASSPGRMGRELFF	TGTGCCAGCAGCCCCGGACGTATGGGGAGGGAGCTGTTTTTT
TRBD1	NA	TRBJ1-5	TRBV28	CASSLRGGAQHF	TGTGCCAGCAGTTTAAGAGGGGGCGCCCAGCATTTT
TRBD1	NA	TRBJ1-2	TRBV5-1	CASSLEGALGYTF	TGCGCCAGCAGCTTGGAGGGGGCCCTTGGCTACACCTTC
TRBD2	NA	TRBJ2-1	TRBV9	CASSPRDYLGNEQFF	TGTGCCAGCAGCCCCCGGGACTACTTAGGGAATGAGCAGTTCTTC
NA	NA	TRBJ1-5	TRBV2	CASKTLNQPQHF	TGTGCCAGCAAGACTTTAAATCAGCCCCAGCATTTT
NA	many	TRBJ1-1	TRBV7-2	CASSPRQGMSTEAFF	TGTGCCAGCAGCCCCCGGCAGGGGATGAGCACTGAAGCTTTCTTT
NA	few	TRBJ1-1	TRBV28	CASSPSRQRNTEAFF	TGTGCCAGCAGTCCCAGTAGGCAGCGGAACACTGAAGCTTTCTTT
NA	few	TRBJ2-4	TRBV28	CASSLRGGLSRNIQYF	TGTGCCAGCAGTTTAAGGGGCGGCCTTTCACGAAACATTCAGTACTTC
NA	NA	TRBJ1-3	TRBV7-2	CASSWRQASSGNTIYF	TGTGCCAGCAGCTGGAGACAGGCTTCTTCTGGAAACACCATATATTTT
NA	NA	TRBJ2-6	TRBV5-3	CASKLQGSGANVLTF	TGTGCCAGCAAGTTGCAGGGATCTGGGGCCAACGTCCTGACTTTC
NA	NA	TRBJ2-2	TRBV19	CASGLGDITGELFF	TGTGCCAGTGGCCTGGGGGATATTACCGGGGAGCTGTTTTTT
TRBD2	NA	TRBJ2-3	TRBV19	CASSTGTSRTDTQYF	TGTGCCAGTAGTACCGGGACTAGTAGGACAGATACGCAGTATTTT
NA	few	TRBJ2-1	TRBV7-8	CASSLEGLYNEQFF	TGTGCCAGCAGCTTAGAGGGCCTGTACAATGAGCAGTTCTTC
NA	NA	TRBJ1-2	TRBV7-3	CASSRVDSNYGYTF	TGTGCCAGCAGCCGAGTGGACAGTAACTATGGCTACACCTTC
NA	NA	TRBJ2-3	TRBV6-4	CALSETSDSGTDTQYF	TGTGCCCTCAGTGAAACTTCGGACAGTGGCACAGATACGCAGTATTTT
NA	NA	TRBJ1-1	TRBV5-1	CASSLVGEDTEAFF	TGCGCCAGCAGCTTGGTGGGGGAGGACACTGAAGCTTTCTTT
NA	NA	TRBJ2-7	TRBV5-8	CASSLAVKRDRLYEQYF	TGTGCCAGCAGCTTGGCCGTCAAAAGGGACCGGCTTTACGAGCAGTACTTC
NA	few	TRBJ2-2	TRBV7-2	CASSLSGVVTGELFF	TGTGCCAGCAGCTTATCGGGAGTCGTCACCGGGGAGCTGTTTTTT
NA	many	TRBJ2-7	TRBV27	CASRTSSYEQYF	TGTGCCAGCAGGACTAGCTCCTACGAGCAGTACTTC
NA	NA	TRBJ2-5	TRBV7-6	CASSLLASPRETQYF	TGTGCCAGCAGCTTATTGGCTTCCCCACGGGAGACCCAGTACTTC
NA	NA	TRBJ1-2	TRBV28	CAISSRQDVYTF	TGTGCCATCAGTTCCCGACAGGACGTCTACACCTTC
NA	many	TRBJ1-4	TRBV7-8	CASSQRPFSTNEKLFF	TGTGCCAGCAGCCAGCGTCCCTTCTCAACTAATGAAAAACTGTTTTTT
NA	NA	TRBJ1-4	TRBV30	CAWSIDSSTNEKLFF	TGTGCCTGGAGTATCGACAGCTCAACTAATGAAAAACTGTTTTTT
NA	few	TRBJ2-7	TRBV7-2	CASSFSREFREQYF	TGTGCCAGCAGCTTCAGCAGGGAGTTCCGCGAGCAGTACTTC
NA	NA	TRBJ2-3	TRBV7-3	CASSLRWDSTDTQYF	TGTGCCAGCAGCTTAAGGTGGGACTCTACAGATACGCAGTATTTT
NA	few	TRBJ2-2	TRBV5-6	CASSSGRPKGGELFF	TGTGCCAGCAGCTCGGGACGTCCAAAGGGCGGGGAGCTGTTTTTT
NA	NA	TRBJ1-5	TRBV30	CAWSVPGVRNQPQHF	TGTGCCTGGAGTGTACCAGGAGTAAGGAATCAGCCCCAGCATTTT
NA	NA	TRBJ1-5	TRBV7-2	CASSPGREQPQHF	TGTGCCAGCAGCCCCGGACGGGAACAGCCCCAGCATTTT
NA	NA	TRBJ2-7	TRBV19	CASNQGNSEQYF	TGTGCCAGCAACCAGGGTAACTCCGAGCAGTACTTC
TRBD1	NA	TRBJ1-2	TRBV30	CAWITGPGQDNYGYTF	TGTGCCTGGATTACTGGGCCGGGACAGGATAACTATGGCTACACCTTC
NA	NA	TRBJ1-4	TRBV7-8	CASSWTEGRLFF	TGTGCCAGCAGCTGGACAGAGGGAAGGCTGTTTTTT
NA	few	TRBJ1-1	TRBV30	CAWDGGGAAFF	TGTGCCTGGGATGGGGGGGGTGCCGCTTTCTTT
NA	NA	TRBJ1-1	TRBV2	CARSAEAFF	TGTGCCAGGTCAGCTGAAGCTTTCTTT
TRBD1	NA	TRBJ1-1	TRBV7-6	CASSWDRVRTEAFF	TGTGCCAGCAGCTGGGACAGGGTTCGCACTGAAGCTTTCTTT
NA	many	TRBJ2-7	TRBV7-9	CASSLTERNSYEQYF	TGTGCCAGCAGCCTTACGGAGCGGAACTCTTACGAGCAGTACTTC
TRBD1	NA	TRBJ1-2	TRBV7-9	CASSSGGLTGAYGYTF	TGTGCCAGCAGCTCGGGGGGGCTGACAGGGGCCTATGGCTACACCTTC
NA	NA	TRBJ2-3	TRBV20-1	CSASPGEDTQYF	TGCAGTGCTAGTCCGGGGGAGGATACGCAGTATTTT